Sequencing of this T cell receptor beta chain was carried out in a study of monozygotic twins with inflammatory bowel disease. Broader study findings: Whether twins were concordant or discordant made no difference to repertoire similarity, possibly from limited power. Healthy co-twins showed greater TCRbeta diversity (inverse Simpson) than IBD patients. Backing was not found for a single strong signal or clonotype associated with IBD.

With regard to this clonotype: Its antigen is still unknown.

PCR of TCRalpha and TCRbeta cDNA was nested, with two rounds of around 15 and 9 cycles. TCRdb reprocessed the 5' RACE reads and keeps a single row for each CDR3 protein, giving no DNA. The listing records approximately 400,000 distinct CDR3 sequences. The CDR3 totals 16 residues. Looked up from germline, CDR1 is SEHNR and CDR2 is FQNEAQ (reference sequence). This chain uses TRBV7-9 with TRBJ1-6; no DNA is available, so the TRBD1 call from TCRdb remains unchecked. Sequenced: blood. The source is a human donor with ulcerative colitis or Crohn's disease, or a healthy co-twin of an affected twin (not recorded which). CDR3 region: CASSLRGQGLRSPLHF.